Presented here are 10 T cell receptor beta chains from one specimen sequenced in a study of circulating and synovial CD4+ cells in juvenile arthritis. Assay used: immunoSEQ multiplex PCR; TCRdb lists only in-frame clones, some missing. Among approximately 35,000 clones, roughly 95% were seen once, and the ten largest hold around 0.15%. What was sequenced was CD4+ T cells from blood. The origin of the receptors is a human donor with juvenile idiopathic arthritis.

V gene TRBV9 combines with J gene TRBJ2-3; 8 bases map to TRBD2. Germline V gene data show CDR1 as SGDLS and CDR2 as YYNGEE. Germline trimming cut 5 bases from V and 6 bases from J; bases unmatched to any gene: 5. The CDR3 loop spans 13 amino acids. The DNA for the CDR3 is TGTGCCAGCAGTCGTATAGCGGGGGATACGCAGTATTTT. Translation gives CASSRIAGDTQYF.

V is TRBV28 and J is TRBJ1-2; TRBD1 matches 7 bases. Trimming at V came to 5 bases and at J to 2 bases, leaving 8 bases not matched to a gene. CDR3 length: 15 residues. Per germline, CDR1 MDHEN and CDR2 SYDVKM. The CDR3 DNA sequence: TGTGCCAGCAGTGTAAGTGGGACAGCCAACTATGGCTACACCTTC. Amino acids: CASSVSGTANYGYTF.

The V and J genes are TRBV10-2 and TRBJ2-1; the D gene is possibly TRBD2 (5 bases). Trimming took 7 bases from V and 6 from J, leaving 13 bases between them. Germline V lookup: CDR1 WSHSY, CDR2 SAAADI. The CDR3 consists of 13 residues. CDR3 protein: CASIKDSSNEQFF. Written as DNA, the CDR3 is TGCGCCAGCATTAAGGACTCTTCCAATGAGCAGTTCTTC.

The J gene is TRBJ2-2, the V gene TRBV9; possibly TRBD2 for D (5 bases). The V gene lost 0 bases and the J gene lost 9 bases, with 15 bases spanning the gap. This CDR3 comprises 15 residues. Germline-derived CDR1 and CDR2 are SGDLS and YYNGEE. CDR3 amino acids: CASSVEDSGLRELFF. In DNA, the CDR3 is TGTGCCAGCAGCGTAGAAGACTCGGGATTGAGGGAGCTGTTTTTT.

The chain joins TRBV19 to TRBJ2-1; no firm D call. Trimming shortened V by 3 bases and J by 6 bases, and 18 bases separated the two germline ends. This CDR3 has 16 residues. Germline V gene data show CDR1 as LNHDA and CDR2 as SQIVND (reference sequence). CDR3 coding DNA: TGTGCCAGTAGTATGATGGGCAGAACCTCGTTCAATGAGCAGTTCTTC. It specifies CASSMMGRTSFNEQFF.

This sequence joins TRBV5-4 and TRBJ2-7, with 7 bases that match TRBD1. Germline-derived CDR1 and CDR2 are SGHNT and YYREEE (reference sequence). J was trimmed by 0 bases and V by 4 bases; bases with no gene match: 10. The CDR3 is made up of 16 amino acids. This CDR3 reads CASSPGGQAFSYEQYF. The DNA of the CDR3 is TGTGCCAGCAGCCCCGGTGGACAGGCGTTCTCCTACGAGCAGTACTTC.

The chain recombines TRBV20-1 with TRBJ2-3; 7 bases are shared with TRBD1. With 6 bases clipped from V and 3 bases from J, the junction kept 0 bases outside the gene matches. The germline gives CDR1 DFQATT, CDR2 SNEGSKA (reference sequence). CDR3 length: 11 amino acids. CDR3 protein: CSARGTDTQYF. Written as DNA, the CDR3 is TGCAGTGCCAGGGGGACAGATACGCAGTATTTT.

In this sample, this clone turned up a few times. This chain's CDR3 is CASSFSAGTIYF. DNA of the CDR3: TGTGCCAGCAGTTTCAGTGCGGGCACCATATATTTT. The chain has TRBV28 and TRBJ1-3, with D unclear. The CDR3 sequence is 12 residues long. Germline CDR1 reads MDHEN; CDR2 reads SYDVKM. Trimming cost V 3 bases and J 9 bases, with 9 bases left between them.

This sequence joins TRBV11-2 and TRBJ1-1; D might be TRBD1 (5 bases). The ends were cut back, 5 bases at V and 1 base at J, with 14 bases in the middle. This CDR3 spans 15 amino acids. Germline lookup yields CDR1 SGHAT and CDR2 FQNNGV. DNA of the CDR3: TGTGCCAGCAGCATTCAAGGACACAAGAACACTGAAGCTTTCTTT. Residues: CASSIQGHKNTEAFF.

This CDR3 reads CASRSLTDTQYF. The DNA of the CDR3 is TGTGCCAGCAGGTCACTCACAGATACGCAGTATTTT. V usage is TRBV7-2 and J usage is TRBJ2-3; the D is unclear. With 6 bases removed from V and 2 bases from J, the gap between germline ends came to 6 bases. Germline CDR1 SGHTA, CDR2 FQGNSA. This CDR3 has 12 residues.